These 5 T cell receptor beta chains were all obtained from the same sample, sequenced in a study of post-analysis software for immune sequencing data. Study results and caveats: Five or six TRBV segments were more frequent in patients than controls; TRBV5-6, TRBV5-1 and TRBV20-1 belonged to this group.

No antigens are known for them. TCR beta cDNA libraries included unique molecular identifiers. TCRdb re-derived calls from the PCR reads in MiXCR, one entry per CDR3 protein. The sample shows 750,000 to 950,000 distinct CDR3 sequences, 40% to 55% of them seen only once. Sample: blood. These receptors were collected from a girl under 18 with multiple sclerosis.

The rearrangement links TRBV12-3 or TRBV12-4 to TRBJ2-5, with D perhaps TRBD2 (6 bases). The CDR3 sequence is 12 residues long. Between the trimmed V and J ends, which lost 7 bases and 4 bases, there was a span of 10 bases. This CDR3 reads CASKGGVETQYF. CDR3 DNA: TGTGCCAGCAAAGGAGGGGTAGAGACCCAGTACTTC.

The chain uses TRBV2 and TRBJ2-3; TRBD1 or TRBD2 may be the D gene (7 bases each). The germline CDR1 and CDR2 sequences are SNHLY and FYNNEI. There are 14 residues in the CDR3. Trimming left V 8 bases short and J 1 base short, with 13 bases between. The CDR3 nucleotides are TGTGCCAGCGGGAGGGACAGACGCACAGATACGCAGTATTTT. Translated: CASGRDRRTDTQYF.

V is TRBV29-1 and J is TRBJ1-1; D call uncertain. This CDR3 spans 12 amino acids. V was pared by 8 bases and J by 3 bases, with 13 bases between. Germline V lookup: CDR1 SQVTM, CDR2 ANQGSEA. Here the CDR3 DNA reads TGCAGCATAGGGAGGCAGGACACTGAAGCTTTCTTT. The encoded protein is CSIGRQDTEAFF.

The chain employs TRBV7-9 and TRBJ2-7; D is undetermined. This CDR3 spans 12 amino acids. V lost 1 base, J lost 5 bases, and 6 bases lay in between. Per germline, CDR1 SEHNR and CDR2 FQNEAQ (reference sequence). CDR3 coding DNA: TGTGCCAGCAGCTTAGTTAGTAACGAGCAGTACTTC. It is translated as CASSLVSNEQYF.

DNA for the CDR3: TGTGCCAGCAGCTCCCGGGACAGCTCCACAGATACGCAGTATTTT. Translating gives CASSSRDSSTDTQYF. The chain links TRBV7-2 to TRBJ2-3; TRBD1 matches 7 bases. The CDR3 sequence is 15 residues long. Germline loops: CDR1 SGHTA, CDR2 FQGNSA. V dropped 4 bases and J dropped 2; count of bases not matched to a gene: 6. Full variable domain (remainder filled in from reference TRBV7-2 and TRBJ2-3): GAGVSQSPSNKVTEKGKDVELRCDPISGHTALYWYRQSLGQGLEFLIYFQGNSAPDKSGLPSDRFSAERTGGSVSTLTIQRTQQEDSAVYLCASSSRDSSTDTQYFGPGTRLTVL.